Presented here are 32 T cell receptor beta chains from one specimen sequenced in a study of Graves' ophthalmopathy and Graves' hyperthyroidism listed by TCRdb under 2018. Sequencing used an Illumina HiSeq 2000. TCR beta CDR3 regions were amplified from RNA transcripts for repertoire sequencing. A first-round RT-PCR used HTBI primers with the Qiagen OneStep RT-PCR kit, followed by a second-round multiplex PCR, size selection and purification. Through fastp at Q25 and MiXCR, TCRdb rebuilt clones from the public reads, retaining in-frame beta chains. For every CDR3 protein sequence, its rows merge into one entry that carries the most common genes and DNA. In all, the sample holds 1 million to 1.3 million distinct CDR3 sequences, and approximately 35% of those were seen once. The top ten clonotypes cover around 10% of the sample. Sequenced input: peripheral blood or thyroid tissue (not recorded which). The receptors derive from an adult man with Graves' hyperthyroidism.

This clonotype was recorded at least ten times. The chain carries TRBV29-1 and TRBJ2-7, with 14 nucleotides matching TRBD2. The CDR3 runs 16 residues. The germline V gene encodes CDR1 SQVTM and CDR2 ANQGSEA. V lost 0 bases and J lost 3; bases outside the gene matches: 4. Here the CDR3 reads CSVEESGTSGSYEQYF. As DNA, the CDR3 is TGCAGCGTTGAAGAGTCCGGGACTAGCGGGAGCTACGAGCAGTACTTC.

The rearrangement uses TRBV24-1 and TRBJ2-5; 8 bases line up with TRBD1. Trimming at V came to 3 bases and at J to 4 bases, leaving 0 bases not matched to a gene. From germline, CDR1 is KGHDR and CDR2 SFDVKD. CDR3 length equals 13 residues. The CDR3 nucleotides are TGTGCCACCAGTGATACAGGGGGAGAGACCCAGTACTTC. Translation: CATSDTGGETQYF.

This clonotype has a count of ten or more. CDR3 nucleotide sequence: TGTGCCAGCAGCCAACCATTGGGGGCTAATAATTCACCCCTCCACTTT. Its protein is CASSQPLGANNSPLHF. This chain joins TRBV4-2 and TRBJ1-6, with D possibly being TRBD1 (6 bases). CDR3 length: 16 residues. Looked up from germline, CDR1 is LGHNA and CDR2 is YNFKEQ. V was shortened by 2 bases and J by 5 bases, with 13 bases between the two germline ends.

This chain uses TRBV15 with TRBJ2-2; 10 bases are shared with TRBD1. The CDR3 length is 14 residues. V was pared by 11 bases and J by 4 bases, with 7 bases of the junction left unmatched. The V gene's germline CDR1 is LNHNV and CDR2 YYDKDF (reference sequence). CDR3 sequence: CAARDRGGTGELFF. The CDR3 region has the DNA TGTGCCGCCCGGGACAGGGGAGGCACCGGGGAGCTGTTTTTT.

About this clonotype: Germline and junction disagree at one end, which may indicate a read error. The rearrangement joins TRBV12-3 or TRBV12-4 to TRBJ2-6, with D perhaps matching TRBD1 (6 bases). The CDR3 has 15 residues. In DNA, the CDR3 is TGTGCCAGCAGTCCACAGGGCTCTGGGGCCAACGTCGTGACTTTC. This gives the protein CASSPQGSGANVVTF.

This clonotype was seen ten or more times. J is TRBJ2-2 and V is TRBV29-1; D gene unclear. Germline V gives CDR1 SQVTM, CDR2 ANQGSEA. Trimming removed 2 bases at V and 6 bases at J, with 4 bases between. The CDR3 runs 11 residues. CDR3 in DNA: TGCAGCGTTGAAAGCTCCGGGGAGCTGTTTTTT. Protein product: CSVESSGELFF.

The CDR3: CASSYSNRMNTEAFF. The CDR3 nucleotides are TGTGCCAGCAGTTACTCGAACAGGATGAACACTGAAGCTTTCTTT. The rearrangement uses TRBV6-5 and TRBJ1-1; D might be TRBD1 (5 bases). V lost 0 bases, J lost 0 bases, and 8 bases lay in between. Germline V gene data show CDR1 as MNHEY and CDR2 as SVGAGI. The CDR3 sequence is 15 residues long.

This clonotype was observed a few times. V and J are TRBV13 and TRBJ1-6; D is uncertain. The germline V and J ends were trimmed by 0 bases and 0 bases, with 12 bases remaining between them. The CDR3 covers 18 residues. Germline V gene sequence: CDR1 PRHDT, CDR2 FYEKMQ (reference sequence). The CDR3 region is CASSLGRVSSSYNSPLHF. Written as DNA, the CDR3 is TGTGCCAGCAGCTTAGGCCGTGTGTCCAGCTCCTATAATTCACCCCTCCACTTT.

This clonotype has a handful of counts. The gene calls are TRBV20-1 and TRBJ1-5; 7 bases agree with TRBD1. This CDR3 has 17 amino acids. Germline V gives CDR1 DFQATT, CDR2 SNEGSKA (reference sequence). V dropped 6 bases and J dropped 0; count of bases not matched to a gene: 14. CDR3: CSAPSQGGIYSNQPQHF. The CDR3 coding sequence is TGCAGTGCCCCAAGCCAGGGGGGAATCTATAGCAATCAGCCCCAGCATTTT.

This chain uses TRBV5-1 with TRBJ1-1; perhaps TRBD1 as D (5 bases). CDR3 length: 15 residues. Germline CDR1 SGHRS, CDR2 YFSETQ. Deletions cut 0 bases from V and 4 bases from J, with 13 bases between. The CDR3 DNA is TGCGCCAGCAGCTTGGCCAGCAGCGGGGGCACTGAAGCTTTCTTT. Amino acid sequence: CASSLASSGGTEAFF.

This clonotype turned up a few times. The chain carries TRBV9 and TRBJ2-7; 10 nucleotides agree with TRBD1. This CDR3 has 15 amino acids. CDR1 SGDLS and CDR2 YYNGEE come from the germline V gene. V was pared by 3 bases and J by 6 bases, with 9 bases of the junction left unmatched. The CDR3 region is CASSERTGGTSEQYF. In DNA form, the CDR3 reads TGTGCCAGCAGCGAAAGGACAGGGGGGACTTCCGAGCAGTACTTC. Complete variable domain (other parts from reference TRBV9 and TRBJ2-7): DSGVTQTPKHLITATGQRVTLRCSPRSGDLSVYWYQQSLDQGLQFLIQYYNGEERAKGNILERFSAQQFPDLHSELNLSSLELGDSALYFCASSERTGGTSEQYFGPGTRLTVT.

There are many counts of this clonotype. The chain recombines TRBV10-3 with TRBJ2-7; the D is unclear. V lost 6 bases to trimming and J lost 0 bases, with 12 bases between them. The CDR3 loop spans 14 amino acids. Germline V gene sequence: CDR1 ENHRY, CDR2 SYGVKD. In DNA form, the CDR3 reads TGTGCCATCAGATCGGTAGGCAACTCCTACGAGCAGTACTTC. Residues: CAIRSVGNSYEQYF.

This clonotype came up many times. This chain links TRBV9 with TRBJ2-5; 9 bases fit TRBD1. With 2 bases clipped from V and 7 bases from J, the junction kept 12 bases outside the gene matches. This CDR3 is built from 16 residues. From germline, CDR1 is SGDLS and CDR2 YYNGEE. The CDR3 sequence is CASSVYGTGQLVTQYF. CDR3 bases: TGTGCCAGCAGCGTCTACGGGACAGGGCAATTAGTGACCCAGTACTTC.

The gene calls are TRBV25-1 and TRBJ1-1, with TRBD1 matching 9 bases. V gave up 7 bases and J gave up 5 bases; unmatched junction bases: 11. CDR1 is MGHDK and CDR2 is SYGVNS in the germline V gene. CDR3 size: 15 residues. The CDR3 DNA reads as TGTGCCAGCAAAGGGACAGGGAGGAGTGGGACTGAAGCTTTCTTT. It is translated as CASKGTGRSGTEAFF.

The sample holds one count of this clonotype. The chain uses TRBV9 and TRBJ1-1; 8 bases match TRBD1. The CDR3 covers 15 residues. CDR1 and CDR2 (germline): SGDLS, YYNGEE. V trimming: 4 bases; J trimming: 5 bases; junction bases outside the gene matches: 10. As DNA, the CDR3 is TGTGCCAGCAGCACCACAGCAGGGGGCTGGACTGAAGCTTTCTTT. Translation gives CASSTTAGGWTEAFF.

This clonotype was detected only a few times. The rearrangement joins TRBV12-5 to TRBJ2-2, with D perhaps TRBD1 (5 bases). The V gene's germline CDR1 is LGHNT and CDR2 FRNRAP. Trimming pared 4 bases from V and 6 bases from J, leaving 9 bases between. The CDR3 consists of 13 residues. The CDR3 region has the DNA TGTGCTAGTGGTTACCAGGGTGCCGGGGAGCTGTTTTTT. The encoded protein is CASGYQGAGELFF.

In its sample, this clonotype was seen a few times. This chain joins TRBV5-1 and TRBJ1-6; D not certain. Germline-derived CDR1 and CDR2 are SGHRS and YFSETQ. The CDR3 contains 17 residues. Trimming pared 3 bases from V and 0 bases from J, leaving 13 bases between. CDR3 bases: TGCGCCAGCAGCTCTACAGCAAGGAGCTCCTATAATTCACCCCTCCACTTT. Its protein product is CASSSTARSSYNSPLHF.

V usage is TRBV10-3 and J usage is TRBJ2-5, with D perhaps TRBD1 or TRBD2 (5 bases each). Trimming left V 7 bases short and J 7 bases short, with 10 bases between. Germline V CDR1 and CDR2: ENHRY, SYGVKD. The CDR3 contains 11 residues. The CDR3 DNA sequence: TGTGCCATCAAACCGAGGGGGACCCAGTACTTC. This encodes CAIKPRGTQYF.

This clonotype was observed many times. The chain couples TRBV20-1 to TRBJ2-7; no definite D call. V lost 3 bases and J 3 bases, leaving 6 bases between the germline ends. CDR1 DFQATT and CDR2 SNEGSKA come from the germline V gene (reference sequence). The CDR3 runs to 11 residues. CDR3 region: CSARGIYEQYF. Written as DNA, the CDR3 is TGCAGTGCTAGGGGAATCTACGAGCAGTACTTC.

This clonotype showed up many times. J is TRBJ2-7 and V is TRBV20-1, with D perhaps being TRBD1 or TRBD2 (5 bases each). CDR1 is DFQATT and CDR2 is SNEGSKA in the germline V gene (reference sequence). Trimming took 3 bases from V and 3 from J, leaving 15 bases between them. This CDR3 has 14 residues. The CDR3 region has the DNA TGCAGTGCTAGTGGACGGGGAAGGGGCTACGAGCAGTACTTC. Translation gives CSASGRGRGYEQYF.

This clonotype appeared once. A much larger clone differs from this one at a single base, so this may be a read error. The chain employs TRBV7-2 and TRBJ1-5; 7 bases are shared with TRBD1. V lost 4 bases and J lost 6; bases outside the gene matches: 6. This CDR3 contains 14 residues. Germline loops: CDR1 SGHTA, CDR2 FQGNSA. The CDR3 DNA sequence: TGTGCCAGCAGCTCCCCGACAGGGACTCAGCCCCAGCATTTT. Its protein is CASSSPTGTQPQHF.

This clonotype was recorded at least ten times. The chain uses TRBV5-6 and TRBJ2-7; TRBD1 matches at 9 bases. Germline-derived CDR1 and CDR2 are SGHDT and YYEEEE. This CDR3 spans 15 amino acids. Trimming took 4 bases from V and 2 from J; bases not matched to a gene: 7. For the CDR3, the DNA is TGTGCCAGCAGCATCGGGACAGGGCGAACCTACGAGCAGTACTTC. Translating gives CASSIGTGRTYEQYF.

The sample holds one count of this clonotype. V usage is TRBV7-6 and J usage is TRBJ2-5, with 10 bases identical to TRBD2. CDR3 length: 15 residues. Trimming removed 4 bases from V and 7 bases from J; junction bases left unmatched: 9. The germline V gene encodes CDR1 SGHVS and CDR2 FNYEAQ. The CDR3 bases are TGTGCCAGCAGCTCAGGGGCTAGCGGGGGAGGGACCCAGTACTTC. It codes for CASSSGASGGGTQYF. Based on the CDR3 plus reference TRBV7-6 and TRBJ2-5, the full variable domain is GAGVSQSPRYKVTKRGQDVALRCDPISGHVSLYWYRQALGQGPEFLTYFNYEAQQDKSGLPNDRFSAERPEGSISTLTIQRTEQRDSAMYRCASSSGASGGGTQYFGPGTRLLVL.

This clonotype has just one count. The CDR3 sequence is CASSLGVGANVLTF. The CDR3 DNA reads as TGTGCCAGCAGCTTGGGCGTCGGGGCCAACGTCCTGACTTTC. The chain employs TRBV7-2 and TRBJ2-6; D remains unclear. Per germline, CDR1 SGHTA and CDR2 FQGNSA. The CDR3 has 14 amino acids. V lost 3 bases and J 4 bases, leaving 7 bases between the germline ends. The full variable domain, completed using reference TRBV7-2 and TRBJ2-6, is GAGVSQSPSNKVTEKGKDVELRCDPISGHTALYWYRQSLGQGLEFLIYFQGNSAPDKSGLPSDRFSAERTGGSVSTLTIQRTQQEDSAVYLCASSLGVGANVLTFGAGSRLTVL.

Remarks on this clonotype: Its ends do not fully match the called genes, so a read error is possible. The V and J genes are TRBV5-1 and TRBJ2-5, with 7 bases matching TRBD2. Germline assignment: CDR1 SGHRS and CDR2 YFSETQ. The CDR3 spans 16 residues. CDR3 region: CATSPRIQRGQETQYF. CDR3 bases: TGCGCCACCAGCCCTCGGATACAGCGGGGCCAAGAGACCCAGTACTTC.

Concerning this clonotype itself: The junction departs from the called germline gene at one end, perhaps through a read error. The chain has TRBV7-2 and TRBJ2-7, with D unresolved. CDR1 is SGHTA, CDR2 FQGNSA, per germline. The CDR3 runs to 12 residues. The CDR3 DNA is TGTGCCGGCAGCTTAGTTCTGAACGAGCAGTACTTC. Residues: CAGSLVLNEQYF.

This clonotype occurred many times. The J gene is TRBJ1-3, the V gene TRBV7-2, with D uncertain. V was shortened by 5 bases and J by 0 bases, with 14 bases between the two germline ends. The CDR3 loop spans 16 amino acids. Germline-derived CDR1 and CDR2 are SGHTA and FQGNSA. In DNA form, the CDR3 reads TGTGCCAGCAGCCAATCAATGCTCAGCTCTGGAAACACCATATATTTT. This sequence encodes CASSQSMLSSGNTIYF.

This clonotype has a single count. This sequence joins TRBV20-1 and TRBJ1-2; a weak D match, TRBD1 (5 bases). V shed 7 bases and J shed 1 base, with 13 bases lying between them. This CDR3 has 13 residues. The germline V gene encodes CDR1 DFQATT and CDR2 SNEGSKA (reference sequence). CDR3 amino acids: CSGQGPVNYGYTF. CDR3 bases: TGCAGTGGCCAGGGACCAGTTAACTATGGCTACACCTTC.

This clonotype appeared many times. The genes are TRBV12-3 or TRBV12-4 and TRBJ1-4; D is undetermined. This CDR3 is 14 amino acids long. Trimming took off 5 bases at V and 5 bases at J, with 12 bases between the two ends. This chain's CDR3 is CASSAGTWNEKLFF. In DNA form, the CDR3 reads TGTGCCAGCAGTGCCGGAACATGGAATGAAAAACTGTTTTTT.

As for this clonotype: Compared with germline, one end of the junction differs, possibly owing to a read error. The chain employs TRBV20-1 and TRBJ1-5; weak D call: TRBD1 (6 bases). The CDR3 is made up of 14 amino acids. Germline assignment: CDR1 DFQATT and CDR2 SNEGSKA (reference sequence). CDR3: CGARVRDKNQPQHF. CDR3 DNA: TGCGGTGCTAGAGTGAGGGACAAAAATCAGCCCCAGCATTTT.

The chain couples TRBV29-1 to TRBJ1-2; 7 bases agree with TRBD1. Germline V lookup: CDR1 SQVTM, CDR2 ANQGSEA. The CDR3 loop spans 13 amino acids. Trimming took 3 bases from V and 9 from J; bases not matched to a gene: 10. The chain's CDR3 is CSVDWRGQARYTF. The CDR3 DNA sequence: TGCAGCGTTGATTGGAGGGGGCAAGCCCGCTACACCTTC.

The chain uses TRBV27 and TRBJ1-6; 8 positions agree with TRBD1. The germline gives CDR1 MNHEY, CDR2 SMNVEV (reference sequence). The CDR3 runs 17 residues. J lost 8 bases, V lost 7 bases, and 16 bases had no gene match. In DNA form, the CDR3 reads TGTGCCAGCACCCTACGGTCAGGGGGCTCGGGCGATTCACCCCTCCACTTT. Its protein is CASTLRSGGSGDSPLHF.